A single sample is the source of the 28 T cell receptor beta chains below, sequenced in a study of blood T cell repertoires in COVID-19. Clones were sequenced by immunoSEQ multiplex PCR, and TCRdb holds only the in-frame ones, with some missing. The data hold approximately 88,000 clones, with about 74% observed a single time. The sample consisted of peripheral blood. The receptor source for this set is a human donor in a cohort sampled during active COVID-19.

The rearrangement joins TRBV18 to TRBJ2-5; a possible D gene is TRBD2 (6 bases). Trimming removed 5 bases at V and 5 bases at J, with 12 bases between. CDR1 and CDR2 from the germline V gene are KGHSH and LQKENI. This CDR3 is 13 amino acids long. This CDR3 reads CASSAGLAETQYF. The CDR3 nucleotides are TGTGCCAGCTCAGCGGGACTGGCGGAGACCCAGTACTTC.

The rearrangement joins TRBV28 to TRBJ1-5; no clear D. The V end was cut by 1 base, the J end by 0 bases, with 7 bases between. This CDR3 region has 15 residues. The V gene's germline CDR1 is MDHEN and CDR2 SYDVKM. The CDR3 loop reads CASSLFTYSNQPQHF. The CDR3 bases are TGTGCCAGCAGTTTATTCACTTATAGCAATCAGCCCCAGCATTTT.

J is TRBJ2-2 and V is TRBV28; the match to TRBD2 covers 15 bases. CDR1 MDHEN and CDR2 SYDVKM come from the germline V gene. Trimming cost V 6 bases and J 5 bases; bases outside gene matches: 10. This CDR3 comprises 18 residues. CDR3 sequence: CASSLKGGTSGRTGELFF. CDR3 nucleotides: TGTGCCAGCAGCCTAAAAGGCGGGACTAGCGGGAGGACCGGGGAGCTGTTTTTT.

The table lists this clone with a count of one. The chain employs TRBV12-3 or TRBV12-4 and TRBJ2-7; TRBD1 matches at 8 bases. This CDR3 spans 13 amino acids. With 4 bases clipped from V and 4 bases from J, the junction kept 3 bases outside the gene matches. CDR3 protein: CASSWTGRYEQYF. The CDR3 nucleotides are TGTGCCAGCAGTTGGACAGGGCGGTACGAGCAGTACTTC.

The chain is built from TRBV6-5 and TRBJ2-1, with TRBD2 matching over 13 bases. Trimming at V came to 2 bases and at J to 8 bases, leaving 6 bases not matched to a gene. Germline values: CDR1 MNHEY, CDR2 SVGAGI. CDR3 length: 16 residues. The DNA of the CDR3 is TGTGCCAGCAGTTACGGGTCTGGACTAGCGGGAGATGAGCAGTTCTTC. Its translation is CASSYGSGLAGDEQFF.

The chain employs TRBV6-5 and TRBJ2-1; 7 positions match TRBD2. The CDR3 spans 14 residues. Unmatched junction bases numbered 10, after V lost 7 bases and J lost 7 bases. In germline, CDR1 is MNHEY, CDR2 SVGAGI. The CDR3 sequence: CASNERGVENEQFF. The CDR3 coding sequence is TGTGCCAGCAACGAGCGGGGAGTAGAAAATGAGCAGTTCTTC.

CDR3 amino acids: CASSSGTSGNEQFF. CDR3 DNA: TGTGCCAGCAGCTCCGGGACTAGCGGTAATGAGCAGTTCTTC. The genes are TRBV7-3 and TRBJ2-1; 11 positions agree with TRBD2. CDR3 length: 14 residues. The junction had 3 bases not matched to a gene; V was cut back by 4 bases and J by 7 bases. In germline, CDR1 is SGHTA, CDR2 FQGTGA.

J is TRBJ2-1 and V is TRBV7-2; unclear D gene. V was clipped by 0 bases and J by 7 bases, with 7 bases between them. The CDR3 is made up of 13 amino acids. Germline V gene lookup returns CDR1 SGHTA and CDR2 FQGNSA. In DNA form, the CDR3 reads TGTGCCAGCAGCTTAGCGGCGGCAAATGAGCAGTTCTTC. Protein sequence: CASSLAAANEQFF.

This chain uses TRBV21-1 with TRBJ2-7; TRBD1 is the table's D call, not checked against the DNA. TRBV21-1 is classified as a pseudogene. CDR3 length equals 17 residues. CDR3 residues: CASSTCHDRGHFHEQYF. The CDR3 DNA reads as TGTGCCAGCAGCACCTGTCACGACAGGGGGCATTTCCACGAGCAGTACTTC.

This clone was seen only a few times. The chain couples TRBV7-9 to TRBJ2-1, with TRBD2 as a possible D gene (5 bases). This CDR3 has 11 amino acids. Between the trimmed V and J ends, which lost 4 bases and 12 bases, there was a span of 10 bases. Germline values: CDR1 SEHNR, CDR2 FQNEAQ (reference sequence). The CDR3 is CASSSRSGQFF. In DNA form, the CDR3 reads TGTGCCAGCAGCTCCCGAAGCGGGCAGTTCTTC.

V and J are TRBV24-1 and TRBJ1-5; 9 bases align to TRBD1. Germline loops: CDR1 KGHDR, CDR2 SFDVKD. The CDR3 runs to 18 residues. The J segment lost 4 bases and the V segment lost 3 bases, leaving 12 bases of the junction unmatched. Here the CDR3 reads CATSDPRLSGQGNQPQHF. The CDR3 DNA reads TGTGCCACCAGTGATCCGCGCCTGTCGGGACAGGGTAATCAGCCCCAGCATTTT.

The count of this clone is one. The rearrangement links TRBV19 to TRBJ2-7, with D perhaps matching TRBD1 (5 bases). The CDR3 runs 16 residues. Between the trimmed V and J ends, which lost 4 bases and 3 bases, there was a span of 19 bases. The germline V gene encodes CDR1 LNHDA and CDR2 SQIVND (reference sequence). Here the CDR3 reads CASSKATGGGGYEQYF. For the CDR3, the DNA is TGTGCCAGTAGTAAGGCCACAGGTGGTGGTGGCTACGAGCAGTACTTC.

The chain recombines TRBV28 with TRBJ2-7; perhaps TRBD1 as D (5 bases). V was trimmed by 5 bases and J by 4 bases, leaving 9 bases between them. The CDR3 consists of 12 residues. The germline gives CDR1 MDHEN, CDR2 SYDVKM. The CDR3 DNA is TGTGCCAGCAGTCTAAGGGGATACGAGCAGTACTTC. Translated, it gives CASSLRGYEQYF. The full variable domain, rest sourced from reference TRBV28 and TRBJ2-7, is DVKVTQSSRYLVKRTGEKVFLECVQDMDHENMFWYRQDPGLGLRLIYFSYDVKMKEKGDIPEGYSVSREKKERFSLILESASTNQTSMYLCASSLRGYEQYFGPGTRLTVT.

V usage is TRBV7-2 and J usage is TRBJ2-7; TRBD1 aligns across 10 bases. The CDR3 consists of 13 residues. The germline CDR1 and CDR2 sequences are SGHTA and FQGNSA. After removal of 4 bases from V and 3 bases from J, the junction contained 0 bases not matched to a gene. Written as DNA, the CDR3 is TGTGCCAGCAGCTGGGACAGGGGCTACGAGCAGTACTTC. Its translation: CASSWDRGYEQYF.

V usage is TRBV24-1 and J usage is TRBJ2-3; D ambiguous. Deletions cut 5 bases from V and 2 bases from J, with 13 bases between. CDR1 is KGHDR, CDR2 SFDVKD, per germline. The CDR3 consists of 15 residues. The CDR3 protein is CATSAPGIYTDTQYF. In nucleotides, the CDR3 is TGTGCCACCAGTGCCCCGGGTATATACACAGATACGCAGTATTTT.

Details on this clone: Germline and junction disagree at one end, which may indicate a read error. This chain links TRBV6-2 or TRBV6-3 with TRBJ2-7, with 9 positions matching TRBD2. The CDR3 has 12 amino acids. Germline CDR1 reads MNHEY; CDR2 reads SVGEGT. The DNA of the CDR3 is TGTGCCAGCAGTCATCTAGCGGGGCCCCTTCTCTTC. Its protein product is CASSHLAGPLLF.

V and J are TRBV27 and TRBJ2-7, with 12 bases aligning to TRBD1. Germline V lookup: CDR1 MNHEY, CDR2 SMNVEV (reference sequence). J lost 5 bases, V lost 4 bases, and 21 bases had no gene match. The CDR3 spans 20 residues. CDR3 sequence: CASSSSVFGTGGAGSHEQYF. The CDR3 DNA sequence: TGTGCCAGCAGTTCTTCCGTTTTTGGGACAGGGGGCGCGGGTTCCCACGAGCAGTACTTC.

The chain has TRBV14 and TRBJ1-3; D not certain. V lost 0 bases and J lost 0, with 21 bases in between. The germline V gene encodes CDR1 SGHDN and CDR2 FVKESK. This CDR3 contains 20 residues. The CDR3 nucleotides are TGTGCCAGCAGCCAAGACAGAAAAGCTCTGATGACTGGCTCTGGAAACACCATATATTTT. Translation: CASSQDRKALMTGSGNTIYF.

The chain joins TRBV7-9 to TRBJ1-4, with 8 bases matching TRBD1. CDR1 is SEHNR, CDR2 FQNEAQ, per germline (reference sequence). The CDR3 length is 16 residues. V was clipped by 5 bases and J by 7 bases; unmatched bases: 12. CDR3 in amino acids: CASSLNTGGFSEKLFF. CDR3 DNA sequence: TGTGCCAGCAGCCTGAACACAGGGGGTTTTAGTGAAAAACTGTTTTTT. Together with reference TRBV7-9 and TRBJ1-4, the CDR3 gives the full variable domain: DTGVSQNPRHKITKRGQNVTFRCDPISEHNRLYWYRQTLGQGPEFLTYFQNEAQLEKSRLLSDRFSAERPKGSFSTLEIQRTEQGDSAMYLCASSLNTGGFSEKLFFGSGTQLSVL.

The CDR3 loop reads CASSKTGVSNQPQHF. The CDR3 nucleotides read TGTGCCAGCAGCAAAACAGGGGTGAGCAATCAGCCCCAGCATTTT. The chain uses TRBV6-5 and TRBJ1-5, with 7 nucleotides matching TRBD1. Per the germline V gene, CDR1 is MNHEY and CDR2 is SVGAGI. The J segment lost 1 base and the V segment lost 6 bases, leaving 6 bases of the junction unmatched. This CDR3 has 15 amino acids.

The chain joins TRBV4-2 to TRBJ1-1, with D tentatively TRBD1 (5 bases). The CDR3 covers 13 residues. The V end was cut by 4 bases, the J end by 0 bases, with 6 bases between. CDR1 and CDR2 from the germline V gene are LGHNA and YNFKEQ. The CDR3 is CASSPRVNTEAFF. CDR3 nucleotides: TGTGCCAGCAGCCCCAGGGTGAACACTGAAGCTTTCTTT.

This clone was counted between two and nine times. CDR3 amino acids: CASSPRAGNSNQPQHF. CDR3 bases: TGTGCCAGCTCACCACGGGCAGGCAATAGCAATCAGCCCCAGCATTTT. The chain is built from TRBV18 and TRBJ1-5; D unclear. This CDR3 contains 16 residues. Trimming removed 1 base from V and 0 bases from J, with 10 bases in between. CDR1 and CDR2 from the germline V gene are KGHSH and LQKENI.

The chain combines TRBV6-2 or TRBV6-3 with TRBJ2-7; perhaps TRBD2 as D (6 bases). The germline V and J ends were trimmed by 0 bases and 2 bases, with 14 bases remaining between them. Germline V gene sequence: CDR1 MNHEY, CDR2 SVGEGT. The CDR3 length is 16 residues. This CDR3 is CASSYSPGTPPYEQYF. In nucleotides, the CDR3 is TGTGCCAGCAGTTACTCCCCCGGGACTCCCCCCTACGAGCAGTACTTC.

This clone was detected a few times. The rearrangement joins TRBV10-3 to TRBJ2-3; 10 bases line up with TRBD2. The germline CDR1 and CDR2 sequences are ENHRY and SYGVKD. This CDR3 has 13 residues. J lost 1 base, V lost 9 bases, and 1 base had no gene match. CDR3 in amino acids: CAIGLAGTDTQYF. CDR3 nucleotide sequence: TGTGCCATTGGACTAGCGGGCACAGATACGCAGTATTTT.

The V call is TRBV15, the J call TRBJ1-6; D call uncertain. Germline loops: CDR1 LNHNV, CDR2 YYDKDF (reference sequence). Trimming took 11 bases from V and 10 from J, leaving 9 bases between them. The CDR3 length is 10 residues. DNA for the CDR3: TGTGCCCCACGGGAGTCACCCCTCCACTTT. Translated: CAPRESPLHF.

The CDR3 bases are TGTGCCAGCAGCCAGGGGGTGGGCGGGTATAATTCACCCCTCCACTTT. Residues: CASSQGVGGYNSPLHF. The rearrangement links TRBV7-8 to TRBJ1-6; TRBD1 matches at 7 bases. The CDR3 has 16 residues. The V segment lost 5 bases and the J segment 4 bases; nucleotides outside the gene matches: 8. Germline CDR1 reads SGHVS; CDR2 reads FQNEAQ.

This clone was seen just once. V is TRBV2 and J is TRBJ2-3; 10 nucleotides align to TRBD2. Germline V CDR1 and CDR2: SNHLY, FYNNEI. CDR3 length: 14 residues. The J segment lost 4 bases and the V segment lost 5 bases, leaving 3 bases of the junction unmatched. Here the CDR3 DNA reads TGTGCCAGCAGTCCCGGGACTAGCGCAGATACGCAGTATTTT. It specifies CASSPGTSADTQYF.

The V call is TRBV27, the J call TRBJ1-6; D unclear. V gave up 6 bases and J gave up 7 bases, with 10 bases separating them. CDR1 and CDR2 (germline): MNHEY, SMNVEV (reference sequence). This CDR3 contains 13 residues. The CDR3 DNA follows: TGTGCCAGCAGAATAGCGGGGAATTCACCCCTCCACTTT. Amino acids: CASRIAGNSPLHF.